The sequence of this TCR beta chain was determined in a study of immune heterogeneity within non-small cell lung tumors. Details on this clonotype: Antigen specificity is unknown.

Multiplex PCR employing 32 V and 13 J primers generated amplicons of the TCR beta CDR3. TCRdb reanalysed the multiplex PCR reads using MiXCR and keeps one entry per CDR3 protein. The sample has 3,500 to 5,500 distinct CDR3 sequences, 24% seen once. Bulk tumor genomic DNA, 450 to 750 ng per sample, was the template. Taken during surgery, several biopsies per primary tumor were spaced as far apart as possible within the tumor mass. Patients with untreated, newly diagnosed non-small cell lung cancer underwent curative surgery. Whole-study findings and limits: Within each patient, tumor sites shared identical dominant CDR3 beta clonotypes and also held site-unique high-frequency clones.

The CDR3 consists of 14 residues. Trimming cost V 4 bases and J 10 bases, with 14 bases left between them. Germline V gives CDR1 MNHEY, CDR2 SMNVEV (reference sequence). The sequence derives from a middle-aged man with non-small cell lung cancer. Source material: lung tumor tissue. The chain has TRBV27 and TRBJ1-6, with D possibly matching TRBD1 (5 bases). The CDR3 region is CASSYYRGWSPLHF. CDR3 DNA sequence: TGTGCCAGCAGTTATTATAGGGGCTGGTCACCCCTCCACTTT.